The 12 T cell receptor beta chains below come from one sample, sequenced in a study of blood T cells in healthy people across ages. The second PCR ran roughly 6 to 12 cycles with a sample-barcoded 5' primer and J-beta primers. MiXCR, applied by TCRdb to the 5' RACE reads, yields one record per CDR3 protein. The sample carries 650,000 to 800,000 distinct CDR3 sequences, under 45% recorded once. The material sequenced was blood. The receptors derive from a man aged 55 to 70 in good health.

In this sample, this clonotype turned up many times. The genes are TRBV20-1 and TRBJ1-6; D possibly corresponds to TRBD1 (6 bases). The germline V gene has CDR1 DFQATT and CDR2 SNEGSKA (reference sequence). This CDR3 contains 15 residues. Trimming took 0 bases from V and 9 from J, leaving 15 bases between them. The CDR3 DNA reads as TGCAGTGCTAGAGATGGGGGCTTTATAGGTTCACCCCTCCACTTT. It translates to CSARDGGFIGSPLHF.

This clonotype showed up just a few times. V and J are TRBV27 and TRBJ1-6, with D possibly TRBD1 on 6 matching bases. This CDR3 spans 13 amino acids. The V and J ends lost 3 bases and 9 bases respectively, with 9 bases between them. Germline V CDR1 and CDR2: MNHEY, SMNVEV (reference sequence). CDR3 protein: CASSLGGLSPLHF. CDR3 sequence (DNA): TGTGCCAGCAGTTTGGGGGGCCTTTCACCCCTCCACTTT.

This rearrangement joins TRBV3-1 to TRBJ2-7; D remains ambiguous. There are 13 residues in the CDR3. Germline V CDR1 and CDR2: LGHDT, YNNKEL (reference sequence). Deletions cut 1 base from V and 0 bases from J, with 4 bases between. CDR3 DNA: TGTGCCAGCAGCCAAGTTGCCTCCTACGAGCAGTACTTC. This translates into CASSQVASYEQYF.

This sequence joins TRBV4-1 and TRBJ2-7; the D gene could be TRBD1 or TRBD2 (5 bases each). The V gene's germline CDR1 is MGHRA and CDR2 YSYEKL. This CDR3 has 18 amino acids. Trimming stripped 0 bases from V and 7 bases from J, with 25 bases between. CDR3 amino acids: CASSQDSRQRLDYNEQYF. CDR3 nucleotides: TGCGCCAGCAGCCAAGATTCCAGACAGAGACTTGACTACAATGAGCAGTACTTC.

On this clonotype itself: A single base separates this from a much larger clone, so it may be a read error. The chain has TRBV7-9 and TRBJ2-5; TRBD1 agrees at 8 bases. There are 15 residues in the CDR3. With 5 bases clipped from V and 11 bases from J, the junction kept 16 bases outside the gene matches. Germline V gene sequence: CDR1 SEHNR, CDR2 FQNEAQ (reference sequence). CDR3 coding DNA: TGTGCCAGCAGCCGCCCCTCGGACAGGGCGAATGAGCAGTACTTC. Translating gives CASSRPSDRANEQYF. Variable domain in full (rest from reference TRBV7-9 and TRBJ2-5): DTGVSQNPRHKITKRGQNVTFRCDPISEHNRLYWYRQTLGQGPEFLTYFQNEAQLEKSRLLSDRFSAERPKGSFSTLEIQRTEQGDSAMYLCASSRPSDRANEQYFGPGTRLLVL.

Concerning this clonotype itself: A read error may be the cause here, since a much bigger clone is one base away. The chain combines TRBV6-2 or TRBV6-3 with TRBJ2-3; D tentatively reads TRBD1 or TRBD2 (5 bases each). The germline V gene encodes CDR1 MNHEY and CDR2 SVGEGT. With 2 bases removed from V and 6 bases from J, the gap between germline ends came to 9 bases. This CDR3 region has 13 residues. DNA of the CDR3: TGTGCCAGCAGTTACCGCGAGGGGGATACGCAGTATTTT. It yields the protein CASSYREGDTQYF.

The rearrangement uses TRBV7-2 and TRBJ2-4; D possibly matches TRBD1 or TRBD2 (5 bases each). Trimming removed 5 bases from V and 3 bases from J, with 11 bases in between. Germline V CDR1 and CDR2: SGHTA, FQGNSA. The CDR3 runs 14 residues. In DNA, the CDR3 is TGTGCCAGCAGCCACGGGGCCAGCAAAAACATTCAGTACTTC. As protein: CASSHGASKNIQYF.

This clonotype has more than one count but fewer than ten. The rearrangement links TRBV20-1 to TRBJ1-2; 9 nucleotides align to TRBD1. This CDR3 has 15 amino acids. Germline assignment: CDR1 DFQATT and CDR2 SNEGSKA (reference sequence). V shed 4 bases and J 6 bases; nucleotides not matched to a gene: 12. CDR3 region: CSATAGQGLKNGYTF. CDR3 DNA sequence: TGCAGTGCTACAGCCGGACAGGGGCTTAAGAATGGCTACACCTTC.

As concerns this clonotype: In this CDR3 the conserved last residue, phenylalanine or tryptophan, is missing, so a read error is likely. The chain carries TRBV12-3 or TRBV12-4 and TRBJ1-5; TRBD1 matches 7 bases. The CDR3 totals 15 residues. V dropped 3 bases and J dropped 1; count of bases not matched to a gene: 3. The DNA for the CDR3 is TGTGCCAGCAGTTTGTTGGGACAGAGCAATCAGCCCCAGCATTTA. It translates to CASSLLGQSNQPQHL.

This clonotype was found many times. The chain is built from TRBV6-2 or TRBV6-3 and TRBJ2-5; TRBD2 aligns across 9 bases. V trimming: 6 bases; J trimming: 4 bases; junction bases outside the gene matches: 12. The CDR3 loop spans 16 amino acids. CDR1 MNHEY and CDR2 SVGEGT come from the germline V gene. The CDR3 is CASRAPGTSSLETQYF. The CDR3 nucleotides are TGTGCCAGCAGAGCCCCCGGGACTAGCAGTCTAGAGACCCAGTACTTC.

This chain connects TRBV27 to TRBJ2-2, with 7 positions matching TRBD1. Germline assignment: CDR1 MNHEY and CDR2 SMNVEV (reference sequence). Unmatched junction bases numbered 16, after V lost 6 bases and J lost 6 bases. The length of the CDR3 is 17 residues. CDR3 DNA sequence: TGTGCCAGCAGAAAAACCTATCGAGGGGGCATGGCCGGGGAGCTGTTTTTT. It specifies CASRKTYRGGMAGELFF.

The rearrangement joins TRBV5-5 to TRBJ2-7; D is possibly TRBD1 (6 bases). This CDR3 spans 16 amino acids. Trimming shortened V by 4 bases and J by 2 bases, and 19 bases separated the two germline ends. Germline-derived CDR1 and CDR2 are SGHKS and YYEKEE (reference sequence). CDR3 protein: CASSNSRQDSPYEQYF. The CDR3 DNA follows: TGTGCCAGCAGCAATAGTCGACAGGACTCTCCCTACGAGCAGTACTTC. Filled out from reference TRBV5-5 and TRBJ2-7, the complete variable domain reads DAGVTQSPTHLIKTRGQQVTLRCSPISGHKSVSWYQQVLGQGPQFIFQYYEKEERGRGNFPDRFSARQFPNYSSELNVNALLLGDSALYLCASSNSRQDSPYEQYFGPGTRLTVT.